What follows are 28 T cell receptor beta chains derived from one specimen sequenced in a study of neurological immune-mediated disorders. TCRdb re-analysed the 5' RACE reads in MiXCR, keeping a single row per CDR3 protein. The sample holds about 17,000 distinct CDR3 sequences, 3.5% seen once. Material: CD8+ T cells from blood. The receptors here all came from a woman aged 40 to 55 in good health.

Many counts were recorded for this clonotype. The chain combines TRBV7-8 with TRBJ2-1; D gene unclear. V was clipped by 4 bases and J by 0 bases, with 10 bases between them. CDR3 size: 15 residues. Germline CDR1 SGHVS, CDR2 FQNEAQ. CDR3 protein: CASSSALSSYNEQFF. CDR3 DNA sequence: TGTGCCAGCAGCTCGGCTTTGAGCTCCTACAATGAGCAGTTCTTC.

The chain employs TRBV6-2 or TRBV6-3 and TRBJ1-5, with a tentative D call TRBD1 (5 bases). CDR3 length: 15 amino acids. V dropped 8 bases and J dropped 1 base, with 15 bases sitting between them. Germline assignment: CDR1 MNHEY and CDR2 SVGEGT. This chain's CDR3 is CASWDGAWSNQPQHF. Here the CDR3 DNA reads TGTGCCAGCTGGGACGGAGCTTGGAGCAATCAGCCCCAGCATTTT.

This clonotype was recorded at least ten times. CDR3 in DNA: TGTGCCAGCGCGGGGGCGTCGAACACTGAAGCTTTCTTT. Amino acids: CASAGASNTEAFF. This chain links TRBV6-5 with TRBJ1-1, with D tentatively TRBD1 (6 bases). Trimming removed 8 bases from V and 1 base from J, with 11 bases in between. Germline assignment: CDR1 MNHEY and CDR2 SVGAGI. The CDR3 consists of 13 residues.

This clonotype was detected ten times or more. V gene TRBV29-1 combines with J gene TRBJ2-2, with D tentatively TRBD1 (5 bases). The CDR3 runs 12 residues. The ends were cut back, 7 bases at V and 4 bases at J, with 10 bases in the middle. In germline, CDR1 is SQVTM, CDR2 ANQGSEA. CDR3: CSARTGTGELFF. DNA for the CDR3: TGCAGCGCTCGAACAGGCACCGGGGAGCTGTTTTTT.

This clonotype was recorded many times. This chain links TRBV29-1 with TRBJ2-2; D unclear. V shed 7 bases and J shed 8 bases, with 11 bases lying between them. CDR1 is SQVTM, CDR2 ANQGSEA, per germline. The CDR3 is 11 amino acids. This chain's CDR3 is CSGFGAGELFF. CDR3 DNA sequence: TGCAGCGGGTTCGGCGCGGGGGAGCTGTTTTTT.

This clonotype was observed many times. The chain joins TRBV12-3 or TRBV12-4 to TRBJ2-7; no clear D gene. Trimming left V 2 bases short and J 1 base short, with 15 bases between. The CDR3 spans 16 residues. The CDR3 nucleotides read TGTGCCAGCAGTTTAAGTGCCCTGCAGAGTTCCTACGAGCAGTACTTC. Translated, it gives CASSLSALQSSYEQYF.

There are many counts of this clonotype. The chain couples TRBV5-1 to TRBJ2-7; D remains unclear. Germline V CDR1 and CDR2: SGHRS, YFSETQ. V lost 2 bases and J 0 bases, leaving 15 bases between the germline ends. The CDR3 is made up of 16 amino acids. CDR3 residues: CASSFSVGKSSYEQYF. CDR3 sequence (DNA): TGCGCCAGCAGCTTTTCCGTAGGAAAGAGCTCCTACGAGCAGTACTTC.

This clonotype was observed at least ten times. The CDR3 region has the DNA TGCGCCAGCAGCTTGGTCAGGTTTCTCTCCTACGAGCAGTACTTC. Translation: CASSLVRFLSYEQYF. This chain links TRBV5-1 with TRBJ2-7; D remains unclear. The CDR3 runs 15 residues. The germline gives CDR1 SGHRS, CDR2 YFSETQ. Trimming took 0 bases from V and 0 from J, leaving 10 bases between them.

This clonotype came up many times. This chain links TRBV29-1 with TRBJ2-2, with D possibly matching TRBD2 (7 bases). With 7 bases removed from V and 1 base from J, the gap between germline ends came to 16 bases. The CDR3 covers 15 residues. Germline loops: CDR1 SQVTM, CDR2 ANQGSEA. The CDR3 DNA reads TGCAGCGCCGTGGGGGGGCGGAAGAACACCGGGGAGCTGTTTTTT. Encoded protein: CSAVGGRKNTGELFF.

Ten or more counts support this clonotype. The V gene is TRBV3-1, the J gene TRBJ2-3; D is unclear. The CDR3 totals 13 residues. From germline, CDR1 is LGHDT and CDR2 YNNKEL (reference sequence). V was trimmed by 1 base and J by 5 bases, leaving 7 bases between them. CDR3 region: CASSQAARDTQYF. The CDR3 DNA is TGTGCCAGCAGCCAAGCAGCGAGAGATACGCAGTATTTT.

Ten or more counts support this clonotype. V is TRBV28 and J is TRBJ2-1; D gene ambiguous. This CDR3 contains 16 residues. Germline V gene lookup returns CDR1 MDHEN and CDR2 SYDVKM. V was pared by 3 bases and J by 0 bases, with 12 bases between. For the CDR3, the DNA is TGTGCCAGCAGTTTTTTCTACGCCAGCTCCTACAATGAGCAGTTCTTC. Translating it yields CASSFFYASSYNEQFF.

There are many counts of this clonotype. The CDR3 region is CASSQYRGPDTQYF. The DNA for the CDR3 is TGTGCCAGCAGCCAATATCGTGGGCCAGATACGCAGTATTTT. V and J are TRBV3-1 and TRBJ2-3; D call uncertain. The CDR3 spans 14 residues. The V gene's germline CDR1 is LGHDT and CDR2 YNNKEL (reference sequence). V was trimmed by 2 bases and J by 4 bases, leaving 10 bases between them.

On this clonotype: Because the CDR3 is missing its conserved closing phenylalanine or tryptophan, this is likely a read error. This chain uses TRBV7-2 with TRBJ2-7; 9 bases are shared with TRBD1. CDR1 SGHTA and CDR2 FQGNSA come from the germline V gene. This CDR3 is 16 amino acids long. The CDR3 DNA sequence: TGCGCCAGCAGCCCGAGGACAGGGGATTTCCACTACGAGCAGTACTGC. As protein: CASSPRTGDFHYEQYC.

This clonotype was observed many times. The genes are TRBV10-2 and TRBJ2-7; TRBD2 matches at 9 bases. The V and J ends lost 0 bases and 1 base, in that order; junction bases with no gene match: 1. CDR3 length: 15 residues. From germline, CDR1 is WSHSY and CDR2 SAAADI. The CDR3 sequence is CASSESSGSSYEQYF. For the CDR3, the DNA is TGCGCCAGCAGTGAGTCTAGCGGGAGTTCCTACGAGCAGTACTTC.

In this sample, this clonotype turned up many times. V is TRBV29-1 and J is TRBJ2-1; the D is unclear. The CDR3 consists of 13 residues. Germline V lookup: CDR1 SQVTM, CDR2 ANQGSEA. V was clipped by 8 bases and J by 6 bases, with 17 bases between them. CDR3 residues: CSSSSVGINEQFF. DNA for the CDR3: TGCAGCTCTTCCTCTGTGGGGATCAATGAGCAGTTCTTC.

This clonotype was observed at least ten times. This chain links TRBV3-1 with TRBJ2-7, with D perhaps TRBD2 (5 bases). V lost 4 bases and J lost 6, with 10 bases in between. Per the germline V gene, CDR1 is LGHDT and CDR2 is YNNKEL (reference sequence). The CDR3 totals 12 residues. For the CDR3, the DNA is TGTGCCAGCAGCCCCGCGGGCGGCGAGCAGTACTTC. Protein sequence: CASSPAGGEQYF.

This clonotype was counted ten times or more. The chain combines TRBV6-4 with TRBJ2-3; no reliable D call. From germline, CDR1 is MRHNA and CDR2 SNTAGT. V was pared by 2 bases and J by 0 bases, with 6 bases between. CDR3 size: 14 residues. The CDR3 coding sequence is TGTGCCAGCAGTGACGAGGATAGCACAGATACGCAGTATTTT. It specifies CASSDEDSTDTQYF.

This clonotype came up many times. The V gene is TRBV29-1, the J gene TRBJ1-5, with no clear D. The V gene lost 0 bases and the J gene lost 3 bases, with 6 bases spanning the gap. The CDR3 totals 13 residues. CDR1 and CDR2 (germline): SQVTM, ANQGSEA. CDR3 sequence: CSVEDSPNQPQHF. The CDR3 DNA is TGCAGCGTTGAAGATAGTCCCAATCAGCCCCAGCATTTT.

This clonotype showed up many times. The chain has TRBV10-3 and TRBJ2-3, with 7 bases matching TRBD2. Losses at the gene ends were 0 bases for V and 2 bases for J; bases not matched to a gene: 8. Germline lookup yields CDR1 ENHRY and CDR2 SYGVKD. CDR3 length: 17 amino acids. CDR3: CAISESKASGFTDTQYF. Written as DNA, the CDR3 is TGTGCCATCAGTGAGTCGAAGGCTAGCGGATTCACAGATACGCAGTATTTT.

This clonotype was detected ten times or more. This chain uses TRBV20-1 with TRBJ2-7, with TRBD1 matching 7 bases. Germline values: CDR1 DFQATT, CDR2 SNEGSKA (reference sequence). The ends lost 3 bases at V and 5 bases at J; junction bases unmatched: 7. This CDR3 region has 13 residues. The CDR3 DNA reads TGCAGTGCTAGCCGCGACAGGGTCAACGAGCAGTACTTC. Translation: CSASRDRVNEQYF.

This clonotype was found many times. The chain recombines TRBV5-5 with TRBJ1-1; D possibly corresponds to TRBD1 (5 bases). Trimming cost V 4 bases and J 5 bases, with 12 bases left between them. Germline V gene data show CDR1 as SGHKS and CDR2 as YYEKEE (reference sequence). CDR3 size: 13 residues. The chain's CDR3 is CASSPRWGTEAFF. The CDR3 nucleotides read TGTGCCAGCAGCCCAAGGTGGGGGACTGAAGCTTTCTTT.

This clonotype was recorded many times. V and J are TRBV7-9 and TRBJ2-3, with D possibly matching TRBD2 (6 bases). Trimming cost V 5 bases and J 3 bases, with 18 bases left between them. The CDR3 totals 16 residues. CDR1 and CDR2 (germline): SEHNR, FQNEAQ (reference sequence). The CDR3: CASSPVWGDPTDTQYF. The DNA for the CDR3 is TGTGCCAGCAGCCCCGTCTGGGGGGATCCTACAGATACGCAGTATTTT. Complete variable domain (other parts from reference TRBV7-9 and TRBJ2-3): DTGVSQNPRHKITKRGQNVTFRCDPISEHNRLYWYRQTLGQGPEFLTYFQNEAQLEKSRLLSDRFSAERPKGSFSTLEIQRTEQGDSAMYLCASSPVWGDPTDTQYFGPGTRLTVL.

This clonotype was observed at least ten times. The chain combines TRBV13 with TRBJ2-7; a weak D match, TRBD2 (6 bases). CDR3 size: 14 residues. Germline-derived CDR1 and CDR2 are PRHDT and FYEKMQ (reference sequence). Trimming pared 2 bases from V and 9 bases from J, leaving 17 bases between. CDR3 nucleotides: TGTGCCAGCAGCTTACCTAGCGAAGGTAAGCGGCAGTACTTC. Amino acid sequence: CASSLPSEGKRQYF. Full variable domain (rest looked up from reference TRBV13 and TRBJ2-7): AAGVIQSPRHLIKEKRETATLKCYPIPRHDTVYWYQQGPGQDPQFLISFYEKMQSDKGSIPDRFSAQQFSDYHSELNMSSLELGDSALYFCASSLPSEGKRQYFGPGTRLTVT.

There are many counts of this clonotype. The chain links TRBV7-9 to TRBJ1-1; possibly TRBD1 for D (6 bases). This CDR3 has 13 residues. The germline V gene encodes CDR1 SEHNR and CDR2 FQNEAQ (reference sequence). V was pared by 8 bases and J by 2 bases, with 12 bases between. The CDR3 spells CASLQGLNTEAFF. CDR3 in DNA: TGTGCCAGCTTACAGGGTTTAAACACTGAAGCTTTCTTT.

This clonotype appeared many times. V usage is TRBV11-1 and J usage is TRBJ1-6; D ambiguous. This CDR3 contains 14 residues. Trimming took off 4 bases at V and 5 bases at J, with 9 bases between the two ends. Germline CDR1 reads SGHAT; CDR2 reads FQDESV (reference sequence). The CDR3 protein is CASSYRGNNSPLHF. The CDR3 region has the DNA TGTGCCAGCAGCTACCGAGGAAATAATTCACCCCTCCACTTT.

This clonotype was counted at least ten times. The chain is built from TRBV4-3 and TRBJ2-7; no clear D gene. Trimming shortened V by 1 base and J by 2 bases, and 9 bases separated the two germline ends. Per the germline V gene, CDR1 is LGHNA and CDR2 is YSLEER. The CDR3 is made up of 14 amino acids. The CDR3 DNA reads as TGCGCCAGCAGCCAAGGACGGAACACCTACGAGCAGTACTTC. Translating it yields CASSQGRNTYEQYF.

In this sample, this clonotype turned up many times. The chain joins TRBV6-2 or TRBV6-3 to TRBJ2-4; a weak D match, TRBD2 (5 bases). The CDR3 has 19 residues. Deletions cut 0 bases from V and 8 bases from J, with 26 bases between. The germline CDR1 and CDR2 sequences are MNHEY and SVGEGT. The CDR3 coding sequence is TGTGCCAGCAGTTACTCGATTCGGGCCGCGGGCCTCCACCAGGACATTCAGTACTTC. Amino acids: CASSYSIRAAGLHQDIQYF.

At least ten counts were recorded for this clonotype. The J gene is TRBJ2-7, the V gene TRBV6-5; no firm D call. V gave up 2 bases and J gave up 2 bases, with 13 bases separating them. The length of the CDR3 is 15 residues. Germline CDR1 and CDR2: MNHEY and SVGAGI. In DNA form, the CDR3 reads TGTGCCAGCAGTTACGGTTCAGCAGGACCCTACGAGCAGTACTTC. Amino acids: CASSYGSAGPYEQYF.